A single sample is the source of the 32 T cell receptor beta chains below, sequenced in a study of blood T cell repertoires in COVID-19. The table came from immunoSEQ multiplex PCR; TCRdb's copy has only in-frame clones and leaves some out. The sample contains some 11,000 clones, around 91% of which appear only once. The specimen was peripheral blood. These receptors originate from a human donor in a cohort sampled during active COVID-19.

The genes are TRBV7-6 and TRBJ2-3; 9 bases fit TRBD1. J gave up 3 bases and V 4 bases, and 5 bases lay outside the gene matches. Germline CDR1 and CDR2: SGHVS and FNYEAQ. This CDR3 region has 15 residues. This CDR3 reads CASSYRDRATDTQYF. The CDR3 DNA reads TGTGCCAGCAGCTACCGGGACAGGGCGACAGATACGCAGTATTTT.

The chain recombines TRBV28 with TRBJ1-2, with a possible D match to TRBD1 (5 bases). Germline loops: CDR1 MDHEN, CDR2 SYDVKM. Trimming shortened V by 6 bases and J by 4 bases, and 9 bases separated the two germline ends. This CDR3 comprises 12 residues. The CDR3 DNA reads TGTGCCAGCAGGGAGGGGACCTATGGCTACACCTTC. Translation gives CASREGTYGYTF.

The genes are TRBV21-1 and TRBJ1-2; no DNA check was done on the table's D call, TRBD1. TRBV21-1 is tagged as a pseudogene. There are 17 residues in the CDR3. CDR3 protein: CASSHRDRDLANYGYTF. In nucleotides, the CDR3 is TGTGCCAGCAGCCACCGGGACAGGGACTTGGCTAACTATGGCTACACCTTC.

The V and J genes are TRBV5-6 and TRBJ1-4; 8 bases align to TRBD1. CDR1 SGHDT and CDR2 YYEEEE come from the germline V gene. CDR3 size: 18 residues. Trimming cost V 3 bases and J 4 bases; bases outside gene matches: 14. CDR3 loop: CASSSADRGLFSNEKLFF. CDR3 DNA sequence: TGTGCCAGCAGCTCTGCCGACAGGGGTCTCTTTAGTAATGAAAAACTGTTTTTT.

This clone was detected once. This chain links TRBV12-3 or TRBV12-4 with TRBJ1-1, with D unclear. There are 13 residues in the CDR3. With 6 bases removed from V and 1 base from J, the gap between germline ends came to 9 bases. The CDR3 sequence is CASRPTGNTEAFF. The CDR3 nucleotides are TGTGCCAGCAGACCGACGGGGAACACTGAAGCTTTCTTT.

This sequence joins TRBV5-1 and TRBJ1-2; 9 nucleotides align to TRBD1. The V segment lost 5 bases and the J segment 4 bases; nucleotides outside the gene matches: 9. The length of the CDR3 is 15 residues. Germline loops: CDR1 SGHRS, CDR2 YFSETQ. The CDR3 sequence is CASSEQGAGGYGYTF. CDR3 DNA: TGCGCCAGCAGTGAACAGGGGGCCGGCGGCTATGGCTACACCTTC.

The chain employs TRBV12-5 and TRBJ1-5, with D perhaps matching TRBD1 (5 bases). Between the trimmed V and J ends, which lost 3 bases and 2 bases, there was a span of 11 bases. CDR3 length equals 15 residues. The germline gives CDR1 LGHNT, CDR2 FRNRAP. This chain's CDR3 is CASGFGRVGNQPQHF. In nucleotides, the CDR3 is TGTGCTAGTGGTTTCGGCAGGGTAGGCAATCAGCCCCAGCATTTT.

The CDR3 protein is CASSSGQITDTQYF. DNA of the CDR3: TGCGCCAGCAGTTCGGGACAAATCACAGATACGCAGTATTTT. The rearrangement links TRBV10-1 to TRBJ2-3; TRBD1 is a possible D gene (6 bases). The CDR3 length is 14 residues. From germline, CDR1 is WNHNN and CDR2 SYGVQD (reference sequence). With 5 bases removed from V and 2 bases from J, the gap between germline ends came to 11 bases.

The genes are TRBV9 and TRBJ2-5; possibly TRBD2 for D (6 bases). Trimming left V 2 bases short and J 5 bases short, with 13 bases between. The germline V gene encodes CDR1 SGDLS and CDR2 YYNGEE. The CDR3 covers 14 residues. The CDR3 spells CASSVTAGGETQYF. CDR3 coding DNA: TGTGCCAGCAGCGTCACGGCAGGAGGGGAGACCCAGTACTTC.

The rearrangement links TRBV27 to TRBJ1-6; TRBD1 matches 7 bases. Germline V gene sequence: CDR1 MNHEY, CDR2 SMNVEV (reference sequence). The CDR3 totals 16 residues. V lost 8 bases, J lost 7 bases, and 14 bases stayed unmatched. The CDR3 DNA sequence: TGTGCCAGCGGCCAGGGCTTAGGGGGCTGGAATTCACCCCTCCACTTT. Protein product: CASGQGLGGWNSPLHF.

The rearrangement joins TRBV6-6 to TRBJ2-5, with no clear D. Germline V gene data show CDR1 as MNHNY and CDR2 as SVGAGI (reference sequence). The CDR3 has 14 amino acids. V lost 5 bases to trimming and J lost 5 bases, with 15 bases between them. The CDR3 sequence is CASSPLAVFETQYF. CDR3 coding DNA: TGTGCCAGCAGTCCGCTGGCAGTCTTCGAGACCCAGTACTTC.

In nucleotides, the CDR3 is TGTGCCAGTAGTATAGGGCAGGGGAGAGATACGCAGTATTTT. This sequence encodes CASSIGQGRDTQYF. This rearrangement joins TRBV19 to TRBJ2-3; the D gene is possibly TRBD1 (6 bases). Trimming left V 1 base short and J 5 bases short, with 10 bases between. Germline CDR1 and CDR2: LNHDA and SQIVND (reference sequence). The CDR3 loop spans 14 amino acids.

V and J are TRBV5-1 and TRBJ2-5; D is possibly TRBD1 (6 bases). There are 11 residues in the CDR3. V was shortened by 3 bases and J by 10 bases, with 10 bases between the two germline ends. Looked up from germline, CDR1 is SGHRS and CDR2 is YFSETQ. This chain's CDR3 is CASSSAGVQYF. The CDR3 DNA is TGCGCCAGCAGCTCGGCAGGGGTCCAGTACTTC.

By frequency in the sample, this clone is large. The CDR3 DNA follows: TGTGCCATCAGTGAGTCGGGGACAGGCGAAAAACTGTTTTTT. Translating gives CAISESGTGEKLFF. The V gene is TRBV10-3, the J gene TRBJ1-4; 8 bases agree with TRBD1. The trim removed 0 bases at V and 8 bases at J, leaving 2 bases unmatched. This CDR3 region has 14 residues. Germline values: CDR1 ENHRY, CDR2 SYGVKD.

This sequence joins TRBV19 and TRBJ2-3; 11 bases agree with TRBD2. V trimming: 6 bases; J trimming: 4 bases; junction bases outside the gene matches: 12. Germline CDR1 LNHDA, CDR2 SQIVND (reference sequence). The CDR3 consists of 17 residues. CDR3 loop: CASSPPPGLAVSDTQYF. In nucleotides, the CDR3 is TGTGCCAGTAGCCCCCCCCCGGGACTAGCGGTCTCAGATACGCAGTATTTT.

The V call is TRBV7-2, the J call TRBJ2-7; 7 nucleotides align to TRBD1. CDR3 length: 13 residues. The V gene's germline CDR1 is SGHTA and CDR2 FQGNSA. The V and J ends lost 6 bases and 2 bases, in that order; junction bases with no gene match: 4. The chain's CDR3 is CASRQGPTYEQYF. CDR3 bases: TGTGCCAGCAGACAGGGGCCCACCTACGAGCAGTACTTC. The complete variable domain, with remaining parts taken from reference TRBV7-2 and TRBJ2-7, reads GAGVSQSPSNKVTEKGKDVELRCDPISGHTALYWYRQSLGQGLEFLIYFQGNSAPDKSGLPSDRFSAERTGGSVSTLTIQRTQQEDSAVYLCASRQGPTYEQYFGPGTRLTVT.

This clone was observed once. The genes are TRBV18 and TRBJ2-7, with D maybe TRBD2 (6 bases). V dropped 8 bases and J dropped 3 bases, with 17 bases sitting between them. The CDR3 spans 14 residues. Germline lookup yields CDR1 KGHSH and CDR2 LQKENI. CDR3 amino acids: CASQTGETGYEQYF. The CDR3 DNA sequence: TGTGCCAGCCAGACGGGGGAGACTGGCTACGAGCAGTACTTC.

CDR3 nucleotides: TGTGCCTGGAGCCCCGGTTTAGGGGAGCTGTTTTTT. It codes for CAWSPGLGELFF. This chain joins TRBV30 and TRBJ2-2; D is ambiguous. CDR3 size: 12 residues. The ends were cut back, 3 bases at V and 8 bases at J, with 10 bases in the middle. Germline lookup yields CDR1 GTSNPN and CDR2 SVGIG (reference sequence). The full variable domain, rest sourced from reference TRBV30 and TRBJ2-2, is SQTIHQWPATLVQPVGSPLSLECTVEGTSNPNLYWYRQAAGRGLQLLFYSVGIGQISSEVPQNLSASRPQDRQFILSSKKLLLSDSGFYLCAWSPGLGELFFGEGSRLTVL.

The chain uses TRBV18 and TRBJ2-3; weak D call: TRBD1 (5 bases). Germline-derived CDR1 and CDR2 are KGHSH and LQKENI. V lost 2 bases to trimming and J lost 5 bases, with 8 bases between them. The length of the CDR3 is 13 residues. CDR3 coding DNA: TGTGCCAGCTCACCAATCCAGGGAGATACGCAGTATTTT. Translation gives CASSPIQGDTQYF. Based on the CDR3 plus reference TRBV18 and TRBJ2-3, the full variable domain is NAGVMQNPRHLVRRRGQEARLRCSPMKGHSHVYWYRQLPEEGLKFMVYLQKENIIDESGMPKERFSAEFPKEGPSILRIQQVVRGDSAAYFCASSPIQGDTQYFGPGTRLTVL.

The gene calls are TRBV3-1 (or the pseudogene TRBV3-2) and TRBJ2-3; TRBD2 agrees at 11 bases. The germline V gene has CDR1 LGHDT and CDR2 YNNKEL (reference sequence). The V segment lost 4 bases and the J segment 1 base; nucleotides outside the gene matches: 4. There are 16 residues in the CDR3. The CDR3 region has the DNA TGTGCCAGCAGCCCACTAGCGGGGGAACGCACAGATACGCAGTATTTT. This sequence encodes CASSPLAGERTDTQYF.

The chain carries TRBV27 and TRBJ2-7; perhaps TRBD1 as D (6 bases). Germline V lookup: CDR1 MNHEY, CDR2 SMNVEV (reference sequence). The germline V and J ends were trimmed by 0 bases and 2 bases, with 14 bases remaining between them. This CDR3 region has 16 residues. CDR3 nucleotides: TGTGCCAGCAGTTTATCGCCCAGGGGATTCGCCTACGAGCAGTACTTC. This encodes CASSLSPRGFAYEQYF.

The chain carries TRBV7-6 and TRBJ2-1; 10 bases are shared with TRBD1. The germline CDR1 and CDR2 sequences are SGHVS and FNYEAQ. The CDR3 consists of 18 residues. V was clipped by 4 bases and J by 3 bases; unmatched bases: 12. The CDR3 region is CASSSRPGTGDGYNEQFF. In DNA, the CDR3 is TGTGCCAGCAGCTCCCGTCCCGGGACAGGGGACGGCTACAATGAGCAGTTCTTC.

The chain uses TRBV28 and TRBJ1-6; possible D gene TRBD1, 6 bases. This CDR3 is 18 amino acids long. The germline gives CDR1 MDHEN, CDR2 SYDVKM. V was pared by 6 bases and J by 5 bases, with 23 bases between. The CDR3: CASRTPGGAERNNSPLHF. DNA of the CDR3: TGTGCCAGCAGGACCCCGGGGGGCGCCGAGAGAAATAATTCACCCCTCCACTTT.

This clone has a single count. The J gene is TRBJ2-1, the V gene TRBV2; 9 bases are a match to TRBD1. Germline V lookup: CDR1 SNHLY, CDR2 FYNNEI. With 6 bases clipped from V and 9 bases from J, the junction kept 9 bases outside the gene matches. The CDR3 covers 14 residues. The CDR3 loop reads CASSLMTGGGEQFF. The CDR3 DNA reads TGTGCCAGCAGCCTAATGACAGGGGGAGGTGAGCAGTTCTTC.

The CDR3 sequence: CASSLDPQANYGYTF. CDR3 nucleotides: TGTGCCAGCAGCTTGGACCCCCAGGCTAACTATGGCTACACCTTC. The rearrangement links TRBV5-6 to TRBJ1-2, with D hard to call. Between the trimmed V and J ends, which lost 0 bases and 0 bases, there was a span of 9 bases. Germline CDR1 SGHDT, CDR2 YYEEEE. The CDR3 consists of 15 residues.

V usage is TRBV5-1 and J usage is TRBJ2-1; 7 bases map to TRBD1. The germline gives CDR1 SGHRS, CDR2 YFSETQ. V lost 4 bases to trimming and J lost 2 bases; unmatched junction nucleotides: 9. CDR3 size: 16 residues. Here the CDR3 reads CASSRQPGTAYNEQFF. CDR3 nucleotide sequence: TGCGCCAGCAGCCGACAACCAGGGACAGCCTACAATGAGCAGTTCTTC.

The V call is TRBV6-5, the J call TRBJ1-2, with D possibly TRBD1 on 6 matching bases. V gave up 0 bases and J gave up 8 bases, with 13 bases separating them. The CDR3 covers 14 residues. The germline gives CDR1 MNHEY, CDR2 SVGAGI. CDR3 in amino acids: CASSYSGGWGGYTF. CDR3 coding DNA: TGTGCCAGCAGTTACTCTGGGGGCTGGGGAGGCTACACCTTC.

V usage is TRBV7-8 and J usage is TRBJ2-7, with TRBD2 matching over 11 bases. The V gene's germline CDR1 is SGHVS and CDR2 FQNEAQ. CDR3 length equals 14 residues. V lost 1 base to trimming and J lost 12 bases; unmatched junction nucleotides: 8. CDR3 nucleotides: TGTGCCAGCAGCTTAGGGACTAGCGGGCGCCGTGGGTACTTC. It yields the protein CASSLGTSGRRGYF.

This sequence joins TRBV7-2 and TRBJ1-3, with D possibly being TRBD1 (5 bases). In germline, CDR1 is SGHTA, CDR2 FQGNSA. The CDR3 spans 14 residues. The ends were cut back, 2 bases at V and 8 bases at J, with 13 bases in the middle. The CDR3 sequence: CASSLNRGGYTIYF. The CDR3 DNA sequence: TGTGCCAGCAGCTTAAATCGGGGGGGGTACACCATATATTTT.

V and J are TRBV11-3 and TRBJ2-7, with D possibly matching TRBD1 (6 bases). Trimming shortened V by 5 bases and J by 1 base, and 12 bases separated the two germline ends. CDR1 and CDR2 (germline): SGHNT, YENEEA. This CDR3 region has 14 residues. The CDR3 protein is CASSQRQASYEQYF. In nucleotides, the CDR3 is TGTGCCAGCAGCCAACGACAGGCGTCCTACGAGCAGTACTTC.

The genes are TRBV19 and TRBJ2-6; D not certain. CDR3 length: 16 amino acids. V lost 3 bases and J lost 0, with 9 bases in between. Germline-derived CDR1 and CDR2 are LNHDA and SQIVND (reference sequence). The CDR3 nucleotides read TGTGCCAGTAGTATTGGTGCGCACTCTGGGGCCAACGTCCTGACTTTC. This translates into CASSIGAHSGANVLTF.

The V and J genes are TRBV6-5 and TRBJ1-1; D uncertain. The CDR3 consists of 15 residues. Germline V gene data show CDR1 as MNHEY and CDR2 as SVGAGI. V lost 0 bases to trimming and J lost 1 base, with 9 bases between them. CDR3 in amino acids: CASSYSTPGNTEAFF. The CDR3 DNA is TGTGCCAGCAGTTACTCAACCCCAGGGAACACTGAAGCTTTCTTT.